This TCR beta chain originates from a study of spatial heterogeneity in lung cancer. Study-wide points: Circulating ubiquitous expanded tumor TCRs were observed more frequently at resection than at follow-up.

This clonotype was detected ten times or more. Its cognate antigen is unknown. CDR1 is SNHLY and CDR2 is FYNNEI in the germline V gene. The CDR3 runs to 15 residues. V dropped 6 bases and J dropped 2 bases, with 11 bases sitting between them. Time point: blood at routine non-recurrence follow-up after resection. Whole RNA from tumor, nontumor lung or frozen PBMC was sequenced unsorted. One entry per CDR3 protein, called by TCRdb with MiXCR from the 5' RACE reads. The data contain about 52,000 distinct CDR3 sequences, 6% to 8.5% of them singletons. This receptor was taken from a female donor with early-stage non-small cell lung cancer. The sample was PBMCs, taken at follow-up. The chain is built from TRBV2 and TRBJ2-6; tentative D call: TRBD1 (5 bases). CDR3 nucleotides: TGTGCCAGCAGCGATACAGGTGCTGGGGCCAACGTCCTGACTTTC. Residues: CASSDTGAGANVLTF. Using reference TRBV2 and TRBJ2-6 for the parts outside the CDR3, the full variable domain is EPEVTQTPSHQVTQMGQEVILRCVPISNHLYFYWYRQILGQKVEFLVSFYNNEISEKSEIFDDQFSVERPDGSNFTLKIRSTKLEDSAMYFCASSDTGAGANVLTFGAGSRLTVL.